Presented here are 24 T cell receptor beta chains from one specimen sequenced in a study of beta chain features in type 1 diabetes. The study reverse transcribed the entire isolated RNA, so it sequenced expressed TCRB transcripts. Libraries were prepared by immunoSEQ multiplex PCR; TCRdb keeps only in-frame clonotypes and omits some of them. There are roughly 370,000 clones in the sample; approximately 15% occur only once, and roughly 0.033% lies in the top ten. Sequenced: naive CD4+ T cells from blood. The receptors were sampled from a man aged 25-40 years in good health.

In this sample, this clone turned up a few times. The chain is built from TRBV30 and TRBJ2-3, with unresolved D. The length of the CDR3 is 13 residues. The germline gives CDR1 GTSNPN, CDR2 SVGIG (reference sequence). Trimming stripped 1 base from V and 8 bases from J, with 13 bases between. Here the CDR3 DNA reads TGTGCCTGGAGTGGCTCCGTAGTTGGTACGCAGTATTTT. It yields the protein CAWSGSVVGTQYF.

Points on this clone: Other DNA sequences of this sample code for an identical CDR3. The chain is built from TRBV12-5 and TRBJ2-1; D is unclear. The CDR3 is 11 amino acids. Trimming took off 2 bases at V and 9 bases at J, with 5 bases between the two ends. The germline V gene has CDR1 LGHNT and CDR2 FRNRAP. The CDR3 DNA is TGTGCTAGTGGTTTGAGAGGTGAGCAGTTCTTC. Its protein product is CASGLRGEQFF.

This clone was recorded a few times. The chain uses TRBV5-1 and TRBJ2-3, with 10 bases fitting TRBD2. The CDR3 extends over 14 amino acids. Germline trimming cut 2 bases from V and 3 bases from J; bases unmatched to any gene: 0. Germline lookup yields CDR1 SGHRS and CDR2 YFSETQ. The CDR3 coding sequence is TGCGCCAGCAGCTTTAGCGGGAGGACAGATACGCAGTATTTT. This sequence encodes CASSFSGRTDTQYF.

The table lists this clone with a few counts. This sequence joins TRBV7-2 and TRBJ1-3; 10 bases fit TRBD1. CDR3 length equals 17 residues. V was pared by 5 bases and J by 0 bases, with 7 bases of the junction left unmatched. The germline V gene has CDR1 SGHTA and CDR2 FQGNSA. Here the CDR3 DNA reads TGTGCCAGCAGCACCCGACAGGGGGCTTACTCTGGAAACACCATATATTTT. Translation: CASSTRQGAYSGNTIYF.

This clone was seen a handful of times. In the same sample, other DNA sequences code for this CDR3. The chain links TRBV7-2 to TRBJ2-7; perhaps TRBD2 as D (5 bases). Germline loops: CDR1 SGHTA, CDR2 FQGNSA. CDR3 size: 13 residues. Trimming shortened V by 0 bases and J by 2 bases, and 5 bases separated the two germline ends. The CDR3 spells CASSLASAYEQYV. The CDR3 nucleotides read TGTGCCAGCAGCTTAGCTAGCGCCTACGAGCAGTACGTC.

This clone was recorded a few times. This chain joins TRBV14 and TRBJ1-2, with 8 bases identical to TRBD1. V was pared by 4 bases and J by 8 bases, with 6 bases of the junction left unmatched. The CDR3 runs 13 residues. CDR1 and CDR2 from the germline V gene are SGHDN and FVKESK. CDR3 amino acids: CASSRGTGVGYTF. CDR3 DNA: TGTGCCAGCAGCCGCGGGACAGGTGTCGGCTACACCTTC.

This clone was seen a handful of times. The chain employs TRBV13 and TRBJ1-6; maybe TRBD1 (5 bases). Germline CDR1 reads PRHDT; CDR2 reads FYEKMQ (reference sequence). Trimming left V 6 bases short and J 11 bases short, with 17 bases between. The CDR3 is 14 amino acids. The CDR3 bases are TGTGCCAGCAGAAGTATTGGGGGGAAACCACCCCTCCACTTT. It yields the protein CASRSIGGKPPLHF.

This clone was counted only a few times. Other DNA sequences of this sample code for an identical CDR3. V and J are TRBV4-3 and TRBJ1-1, with 7 bases lining up with TRBD1. Germline V gene data show CDR1 as LGHNA and CDR2 as YSLEER. Losses at the gene ends were 1 base for V and 5 bases for J; bases not matched to a gene: 1. The CDR3 loop spans 13 amino acids. The CDR3 bases are TGCGCCAGCAGCCAAGGCAGGGGGACTGAAGCTTTCTTT. Encoded protein: CASSQGRGTEAFF.

The genes are TRBV7-8 and TRBJ2-7; 7 nucleotides match TRBD2. CDR1 SGHVS and CDR2 FQNEAQ come from the germline V gene. This CDR3 region has 17 residues. J was trimmed by 6 bases and V by 0 bases; bases with no gene match: 14. This CDR3 is CASSLALKLSWGGEQYV. CDR3 DNA: TGTGCCAGCAGCTTAGCGCTAAAGTTAAGTTGGGGGGGCGAGCAGTACGTC.

This clone has only a few counts. The CDR3 loop is CASSPLRGDSYNEQFF. CDR3 in DNA: TGTGCCAGCAGCCCCCTCCGGGGGGACTCCTACAATGAGCAGTTCTTC. The gene calls are TRBV4-2 and TRBJ2-1; 7 bases match TRBD2. The J segment lost 0 bases and the V segment lost 4 bases, leaving 6 bases of the junction unmatched. CDR1 is LGHNA and CDR2 is YNFKEQ in the germline V gene. The CDR3 has 16 amino acids.

The chain has TRBV6-5 and TRBJ1-1; TRBD1 agrees at 8 bases. V was clipped by 6 bases and J by 4 bases; unmatched bases: 4. The CDR3 extends over 13 amino acids. The germline V gene encodes CDR1 MNHEY and CDR2 SVGAGI. The CDR3 nucleotides are TGTGCCAGCAGACTAACAGGGGGCACTGAAGCTTTCTTT. Its translation is CASRLTGGTEAFF.

The chain couples TRBV5-6 to TRBJ1-6; D is unclear. The CDR3 is 12 amino acids. CDR1 and CDR2 from the germline V gene are SGHDT and YYEEEE. V shed 1 base and J shed 10 bases, with 6 bases lying between them. DNA of the CDR3: TGTGCCAGCAGCTTGTTGGTCTCACCCCTCCACTTT. Amino acids: CASSLLVSPLHF. The variable domain in full, with the rest retrieved from reference TRBV5-6 and TRBJ1-6, is DAGVTQSPTHLIKTRGQQVTLRCSPKSGHDTVSWYQQALGQGPQFIFQYYEEEERQRGNFPDRFSGHQFPNYSSELNVNALLLGDSALYLCASSLLVSPLHFGNGTRLTVT.

This clone has only a few counts. This rearrangement joins TRBV4-1 to TRBJ2-2, with D perhaps TRBD1 or TRBD2 (5 bases each). The CDR3 runs to 16 residues. With 0 bases removed from V and 6 bases from J, the gap between germline ends came to 14 bases. CDR1 MGHRA and CDR2 YSYEKL come from the germline V gene. CDR3 protein: CASSQDRGLPAGELFF. The CDR3 region has the DNA TGCGCCAGCAGCCAAGATCGGGGCCTTCCGGCCGGGGAGCTGTTTTTT.

The chain employs TRBV7-9 and TRBJ1-6, with D possibly being TRBD1 (6 bases). Germline CDR1 SEHNR, CDR2 FQNEAQ (reference sequence). The CDR3 totals 15 residues. Trimming took off 4 bases at V and 7 bases at J, with 14 bases between the two ends. This CDR3 reads CASSWGAASNSPLHF. The CDR3 bases are TGTGCCAGCAGCTGGGGGGCAGCCAGCAATTCACCCCTCCACTTT.

This clone has more than one count but fewer than ten. The chain couples TRBV4-3 to TRBJ1-2; a weak D match, TRBD1 (5 bases). CDR1 LGHNA and CDR2 YSLEER come from the germline V gene. The CDR3 has 17 amino acids. Deletions cut 1 base from V and 0 bases from J, with 15 bases between. CDR3 nucleotide sequence: TGCGCCAGCAGCCAAGGAACCGCAGGGTCCCCTAACTATGGCTACACCTTC. Translation gives CASSQGTAGSPNYGYTF.

This clone was seen once. The rearrangement links TRBV6-5 to TRBJ1-1, with no clear D. The CDR3 covers 12 residues. Deletions cut 6 bases from V and 1 base from J, with 6 bases between. Germline V gives CDR1 MNHEY, CDR2 SVGAGI. DNA for the CDR3: TGTGCCAGCAGGCTGGGGAACACTGAAGCTTTCTTT. Translation gives CASRLGNTEAFF.

The V and J genes are TRBV5-4 and TRBJ2-3, with D uncertain. The V gene lost 0 bases and the J gene lost 10 bases, with 9 bases spanning the gap. The CDR3 is 12 residues long. Germline V gene sequence: CDR1 SGHNT, CDR2 YYREEE (reference sequence). CDR3 sequence reads: CASSLEGRPQYF. The CDR3, as DNA: TGTGCCAGCAGCTTGGAGGGTCGTCCGCAGTATTTT.

The V call is TRBV18, the J call TRBJ2-7, with D hard to call. The V end was cut by 0 bases, the J end by 1 base, with 7 bases between. The CDR3 has 14 amino acids. Germline CDR1 KGHSH, CDR2 LQKENI. The CDR3 sequence is CASSPPHSSYEQYF. Written as DNA, the CDR3 is TGTGCCAGCTCACCACCGCACAGTTCCTACGAGCAGTACTTC.

The gene calls are TRBV7-8 and TRBJ2-1; D gene unclear. The ends were cut back, 2 bases at V and 6 bases at J, with 14 bases in the middle. Germline V CDR1 and CDR2: SGHVS, FQNEAQ. The CDR3 spans 15 residues. CDR3 DNA sequence: TGTGCCAGCAGCTTATCGGACCTATTAACCAATGAGCAGTTCTTC. Protein: CASSLSDLLTNEQFF.

This clone was counted a few times. The V gene is TRBV10-3, the J gene TRBJ2-3; 10 bases align to TRBD2. The CDR3 consists of 14 residues. Germline values: CDR1 ENHRY, CDR2 SYGVKD. V lost 7 bases, J lost 6 bases, and 7 bases stayed unmatched. The CDR3, as DNA: TGTGCCATCATACTAGCGGGGCGGACGGATACGCAGTATTTT. Its protein product is CAIILAGRTDTQYF.

The genes are TRBV2 and TRBJ1-1; a weak D match, TRBD1 (5 bases). The V gene lost 6 bases and the J gene lost 2 bases, with 10 bases spanning the gap. From germline, CDR1 is SNHLY and CDR2 FYNNEI. This CDR3 contains 13 residues. The CDR3, as DNA: TGTGCCAGCAGGACGACAGCTAACACTGAAGCTTTCTTT. Translated, it gives CASRTTANTEAFF.

Only a few counts were recorded for this clone. The J gene is TRBJ2-1, the V gene TRBV30; D remains unclear. The length of the CDR3 is 14 residues. Germline-derived CDR1 and CDR2 are GTSNPN and SVGIG (reference sequence). Trimming stripped 2 bases from V and 0 bases from J, with 8 bases between. In nucleotides, the CDR3 is TGTGCCTGGAGTCCTGGCAGCTCCTACAATGAGCAGTTCTTC. Translation: CAWSPGSSYNEQFF. Using reference TRBV30 and TRBJ2-1 for the parts outside the CDR3, the full variable domain is SQTIHQWPATLVQPVGSPLSLECTVEGTSNPNLYWYRQAAGRGLQLLFYSVGIGQISSEVPQNLSASRPQDRQFILSSKKLLLSDSGFYLCAWSPGSSYNEQFFGPGTRLTVL.

This clone came up a few times. The chain has TRBV11-2 and TRBJ2-3, with a weak D call TRBD1 (6 bases). The CDR3 has 16 residues. The V and J ends lost 5 bases and 3 bases respectively, with 18 bases between them. CDR1 is SGHAT and CDR2 is FQNNGV in the germline V gene. The CDR3 sequence: CASSPLVTQGTDTQYF. CDR3 sequence (DNA): TGTGCCAGCAGCCCCCTCGTAACCCAGGGGACAGATACGCAGTATTTT.

This clone was picked up a small number of times. Other DNA sequences in the sample encode the same CDR3. The V call is TRBV4-3, the J call TRBJ1-2; D is possibly TRBD1 (5 bases). V lost 0 bases and J 4 bases, leaving 12 bases between the germline ends. Germline lookup yields CDR1 LGHNA and CDR2 YSLEER. This CDR3 is 15 amino acids long. CDR3 sequence (DNA): TGCGCCAGCAGCCAAGATCGGGGCATTGGCTATGGCTACACCTTC. It specifies CASSQDRGIGYGYTF.